Below, 25 T cell receptor beta chains from the same sample are listed, as sequenced in a study of regulatory T cells in long-lasting Graves disease. HTBI primers from iRepertoire and Arm-PCR of CDR3 regions yielded the TCR beta libraries. A single record per CDR3 protein comes from TCRdb applying MiXCR to the multiplex PCR reads. Of 500,000 or so distinct CDR3 sequences listed, approximately 16% were seen once; the top ten hold more than 20%. Documented time point: newly diagnosed GD, antithyroid drugs for less than 3 months. Making the TCR library involved RNA that had been extracted from PBMCs. This sample was also put to use in a study of T cells in Graves' hyperthyroidism and ophthalmopathy.

The sequences come from peripheral blood mononuclear cells (PBMCs), collected at new diagnosis, from a patient treated with antithyroid drugs. The receptor set was obtained from a woman aged 35-65 years with Graves disease.

Remarks on this clonotype: Being one base from a much bigger clone, this may be a read error. V gene TRBV7-6 combines with J gene TRBJ1-2; a weak D match, TRBD1 (6 bases). Germline lookup yields CDR1 SGHVS and CDR2 FNYEAQ. Trimming removed 8 bases at V and 4 bases at J, with 20 bases between. This CDR3 spans 15 amino acids. The CDR3: CASGREGQGLYGYTF. In nucleotides, the CDR3 is TGTGCCAGCGGCCGCGAGGGGCAGGGGCTCTATGGCTACACCTTC.

In this sample, this clonotype turned up many times. Relative to the germline gene, one junction end is altered; a read error may explain this. The chain is built from TRBV4-1 and TRBJ1-1, with D unclear. The CDR3 covers 13 residues. CDR1 and CDR2 (germline): MGHRA, YSYEKL. The CDR3 protein is CASSEARNTEAFF. CDR3 DNA sequence: TGTGCCAGCAGTGAGGCGCGGAACACTGAAGCTTTCTTT.

Many counts were recorded for this clonotype. The chain uses TRBV11-1 and TRBJ2-3; 9 nucleotides agree with TRBD2. V lost 1 base, J lost 1 base, and 6 bases stayed unmatched. Germline lookup yields CDR1 SGHAT and CDR2 FQDESV (reference sequence). This CDR3 has 17 amino acids. For the CDR3, the DNA is TGTGCCAGCAGCTTAGATGCGGGGGGGCGCGGCACAGATACGCAGTATTTT. Translating it yields CASSLDAGGRGTDTQYF.

This clonotype was seen at least ten times. The chain uses TRBV28 and TRBJ1-1, with D possibly matching TRBD1 (5 bases). This CDR3 spans 15 amino acids. V was shortened by 4 bases and J by 6 bases, with 18 bases between the two germline ends. Looked up from germline, CDR1 is MDHEN and CDR2 is SYDVKM. The CDR3 bases are TGTGCCAGCAGTTCCCCTCGGGGGGGTAACGCTGAAGCTTTCTTT. This translates into CASSSPRGGNAEAFF. Full variable domain (missing parts from reference TRBV28 and TRBJ1-1): DVKVTQSSRYLVKRTGEKVFLECVQDMDHENMFWYRQDPGLGLRLIYFSYDVKMKEKGDIPEGYSVSREKKERFSLILESASTNQTSMYLCASSSPRGGNAEAFFGQGTRLTVV.

The V gene is TRBV29-1, the J gene TRBJ2-7; D might be TRBD1 (6 bases). Trimming shortened V by 7 bases and J by 5 bases, and 12 bases separated the two germline ends. The CDR3 length is 11 residues. Looked up from germline, CDR1 is SQVTM and CDR2 is ANQGSEA. Here the CDR3 reads CSAGQTHEQYF. For the CDR3, the DNA is TGCAGCGCTGGACAGACCCACGAGCAGTACTTC.

With regard to this clonotype: A much larger clone differs from this one at a single base, so this may be a read error. This rearrangement joins TRBV5-1 to TRBJ2-3; D not certain. V gave up 3 bases and J gave up 2 bases, with 4 bases separating them. Germline lookup yields CDR1 SGHRS and CDR2 YFSETQ. This CDR3 region has 12 residues. The CDR3 nucleotides are TGCGCCAGCAGCTCGTTCACAGATACGCAGTATTTT. It codes for CASSSFTDTQYF.

This clonotype has a count of ten or more. This sequence joins TRBV7-8 and TRBJ2-3; D remains unclear. Per germline, CDR1 SGHVS and CDR2 FQNEAQ. Trimming took off 2 bases at V and 0 bases at J, with 6 bases between the two ends. The CDR3 runs 14 residues. CDR3 sequence: CASSLRVSTDTQYF. As DNA, the CDR3 is TGTGCCAGCAGCTTACGTGTAAGCACAGATACGCAGTATTTT.

In its sample, this clonotype was seen once. A read error may explain this, as a much larger clone is one base away. The V call is TRBV13, the J call TRBJ2-7; 8 bases match TRBD1. Germline CDR1 and CDR2: PRHDT and FYEKMQ (reference sequence). The CDR3 runs to 13 residues. The CDR3 nucleotides are TGTGCCAGCAGCCCCACAGGGGGGCACGAGCAGCACTTC. Translating gives CASSPTGGHEQHF.

V usage is TRBV4-1 and J usage is TRBJ1-5; perhaps TRBD1 as D (6 bases). The CDR3 covers 16 residues. Germline V gives CDR1 MGHRA, CDR2 YSYEKL. V lost 4 bases and J 4 bases, leaving 17 bases between the germline ends. The CDR3 loop reads CASSPFQDSLNQPQHF. As DNA, the CDR3 is TGCGCCAGCAGCCCCTTTCAGGACAGCCTGAATCAGCCCCAGCATTTT.

The V and J genes are TRBV19 and TRBJ1-4, with 7 bases that match TRBD1. From germline, CDR1 is LNHDA and CDR2 SQIVND (reference sequence). With V trimmed by 0 bases and J by 4 bases, 2 bases remained unmatched. This CDR3 has 15 amino acids. This CDR3 reads CASSIDRDSNEKLFF. DNA of the CDR3: TGTGCCAGTAGTATAGACCGGGACAGTAATGAAAAACTGTTTTTT.

This clonotype has at least ten counts. The chain joins TRBV3-1 to TRBJ1-2; D is uncertain. The CDR3 spans 14 residues. The V and J ends lost 1 base and 4 bases respectively, with 10 bases between them. Germline V gives CDR1 LGHDT, CDR2 YNNKEL (reference sequence). CDR3 region: CASSQGAGLYGYTF. The CDR3 DNA is TGTGCCAGCAGCCAAGGGGCAGGACTCTATGGCTACACCTTC. The full variable domain, its missing parts supplied by reference TRBV3-1 and TRBJ1-2, is DTAVSQTPKYLVTQMGNDKSIKCEQNLGHDTMYWYKQDSKKFLKIMFSYNNKELIINETVPNRFSPKSPDKAHLNLHINSLELGDSAVYFCASSQGAGLYGYTFGSGTRLTVV.

As regards this clonotype: This could be a read error, since a much larger clone is one nucleotide away. This sequence joins TRBV5-6 and TRBJ1-1; D may be TRBD1 (6 bases). This CDR3 has 15 amino acids. In germline, CDR1 is SGHDT, CDR2 YYEEEE. The V end was cut by 0 bases, the J end by 6 bases, with 15 bases between. The CDR3 protein is CASSLEGVAAAEAFF. As DNA, the CDR3 is TGTGCCAGCAGCTTGGAGGGGGTGGCGGCGGCTGAAGCTTTCTTT.

Only a few counts were recorded for this clonotype. With a much larger clone just one base away, this may be a read error. Here the CDR3 omits its conserved ending phenylalanine or tryptophan, so a read error is the likely source. The chain is built from TRBV6-2 or TRBV6-3 and TRBJ2-7; 7 positions agree with TRBD1. The junction had 6 bases not matched to a gene; V was cut back by 1 base and J by 6 bases. The CDR3 covers 14 residues. CDR1 MNHEY and CDR2 SVGEGT come from the germline V gene. The CDR3 DNA sequence: TGTGCCAGCAGTTACTACCAAACAGGGGTCGAGCAGTACCTC. Protein product: CASSYYQTGVEQYL.

This clonotype was picked up many times. This chain connects TRBV19 to TRBJ1-5, with a tentative D call TRBD1 (6 bases). The CDR3 totals 14 residues. Germline lookup yields CDR1 LNHDA and CDR2 SQIVND (reference sequence). Between the trimmed V and J ends, which lost 4 bases and 0 bases, there was a span of 7 bases. DNA of the CDR3: TGTGCCAGTAGTACCAGGGGTAGCAATCAGCCCCAGCATTTT. This translates into CASSTRGSNQPQHF. Together with reference TRBV19 and TRBJ1-5, the CDR3 gives the full variable domain: DGGITQSPKYLFRKEGQNVTLSCEQNLNHDAMYWYRQDPGQGLRLIYYSQIVNDFQKGDIAEGYSVSREKKESFPLTVTSAQKNPTAFYLCASSTRGSNQPQHFGDGTRLSIL.

This clonotype has a count of ten or more. This sequence joins TRBV6-1 and TRBJ1-2; D remains unclear. The CDR3 consists of 13 residues. Germline lookup yields CDR1 MNHNS and CDR2 SASEGT. The V and J ends lost 5 bases and 4 bases respectively, with 11 bases between them. CDR3 bases: TGTGCCAGCAGTACCACGCCGCTCTATGGCTACACCTTC. The encoded protein is CASSTTPLYGYTF.

The chain joins TRBV19 to TRBJ1-6, with D perhaps matching TRBD1 (6 bases). Germline V gives CDR1 LNHDA, CDR2 SQIVND (reference sequence). This CDR3 comprises 13 residues. With 7 bases removed from V and 9 bases from J, the gap between germline ends came to 13 bases. The CDR3 reads CASTGEFGSPLHF. CDR3 bases: TGTGCCAGTACAGGGGAGTTTGGTTCACCCCTCCACTTT.

There are many counts of this clonotype. V and J are TRBV2 and TRBJ1-5, with unresolved D. Germline V lookup: CDR1 SNHLY, CDR2 FYNNEI. The V end lost 1 base, the J end lost 2 bases, and 3 bases lay between the germline ends. CDR3 size: 13 residues. As DNA, the CDR3 is TGTGCCAGCAGTGAAGAGGGCAATCAGCCCCAGCATTTT. Amino acid sequence: CASSEEGNQPQHF.

The chain combines TRBV19 with TRBJ1-1; D unresolved. CDR1 LNHDA and CDR2 SQIVND come from the germline V gene (reference sequence). The CDR3 runs 15 residues. Between the trimmed V and J ends, which lost 1 base and 0 bases, there was a span of 9 bases. The CDR3: CASSIVAFMNTEAFF. The CDR3 bases are TGTGCCAGTAGTATAGTCGCGTTCATGAACACTGAAGCTTTCTTT.

The chain links TRBV10-3 to TRBJ2-2, with 8 bases matching TRBD1. Germline values: CDR1 ENHRY, CDR2 SYGVKD. V lost 3 bases, J lost 5 bases, and 8 bases stayed unmatched. CDR3 length equals 16 residues. DNA of the CDR3: TGTGCCATCAGTGACTCATGGACAGGGCGGACCGGGGAGCTGTTTTTT. It specifies CAISDSWTGRTGELFF.

This clonotype was seen at least ten times. The V gene is TRBV9, the J gene TRBJ2-1, with a weak D call TRBD2 (6 bases). Germline CDR1 and CDR2: SGDLS and YYNGEE. The V end was cut by 0 bases, the J end by 4 bases, with 14 bases between. The CDR3 runs to 16 residues. The CDR3 protein is CASSVGGVGLYNEQFF. The CDR3, as DNA: TGTGCCAGCAGCGTAGGGGGGGTAGGGCTTTACAATGAGCAGTTCTTC.

This clonotype showed up many times. The chain employs TRBV5-1 and TRBJ2-1, with 10 bases identical to TRBD1. CDR1 SGHRS and CDR2 YFSETQ come from the germline V gene. This CDR3 comprises 15 residues. After removal of 4 bases from V and 4 bases from J, the junction contained 5 bases not matched to a gene. CDR3 nucleotides: TGCGCCAGCAGCCGGTTGGGACAGGGGTACAATGAGCAGTTCTTC. This encodes CASSRLGQGYNEQFF. Together with reference TRBV5-1 and TRBJ2-1, the CDR3 gives the full variable domain: KAGVTQTPRYLIKTRGQQVTLSCSPISGHRSVSWYQQTPGQGLQFLFEYFSETQRNKGNFPGRFSGRQFSNSRSEMNVSTLELGDSALYLCASSRLGQGYNEQFFGPGTRLTVL.

This chain uses TRBV5-1 with TRBJ2-6; D not certain. The CDR3 totals 14 residues. Per germline, CDR1 SGHRS and CDR2 YFSETQ. With 6 bases removed from V and 0 bases from J, the gap between germline ends came to 7 bases. CDR3 bases: TGCGCCAGCACACAGTTCTCTGGGGCCAACGTCCTGACTTTC. Its translation is CASTQFSGANVLTF. The variable domain in full, with the rest retrieved from reference TRBV5-1 and TRBJ2-6, is KAGVTQTPRYLIKTRGQQVTLSCSPISGHRSVSWYQQTPGQGLQFLFEYFSETQRNKGNFPGRFSGRQFSNSRSEMNVSTLELGDSALYLCASTQFSGANVLTFGAGSRLTVL.

This clonotype occurred many times. J is TRBJ1-5 and V is TRBV6-1; D unclear. This CDR3 has 14 residues. V lost 8 bases, J lost 2 bases, and 13 bases lay in between. Germline V gene lookup returns CDR1 MNHNS and CDR2 SASEGT. CDR3 sequence: CASSMWGGNQPQHF. CDR3 nucleotide sequence: TGTGCCAGCTCCATGTGGGGAGGCAATCAGCCCCAGCATTTT.

The chain links TRBV5-6 to TRBJ1-3; the D gene is possibly TRBD1 (5 bases). Trimming removed 0 bases at V and 6 bases at J, with 22 bases between. Germline CDR1 SGHDT, CDR2 YYEEEE. The CDR3 consists of 18 residues. CDR3 nucleotides: TGTGCCAGCAGCTTGGATCTCCAGGGTGAATCGGTAGAAAACACCATATATTTT. Translating it yields CASSLDLQGESVENTIYF.

The chain uses TRBV10-3 and TRBJ2-2, with D unresolved. The V end was cut by 6 bases, the J end by 1 base, with 3 bases between. The germline gives CDR1 ENHRY, CDR2 SYGVKD. The length of the CDR3 is 12 residues. In DNA, the CDR3 is TGTGCCATCAGACAGAACACCGGGGAGCTGTTTTTT. It translates to CAIRQNTGELFF.